This T cell receptor (beta chain) was found in a study of breast tumors, draining lymph nodes, adjacent tissues. Study results and limitations: Data only fit, rather than demonstrated, lymph node origin of most tumor T cells. Findings are consistent with lymph node origin and intratumoral expansion of most tumor T cells. Tumor and nontumor repertoires were significantly more similar in luminal-like than in basal-like breast cancer. Tumor repertoires ranked between lymph nodes and nontumor tissue in diversity, with V and J gene preferences.

Using its own MiXCR run on the multiplex PCR reads, TCRdb lists one record per CDR3 protein. This sample yields around 140,000 distinct CDR3 sequences, of which roughly 33% are seen a single time; about 2.5% belongs to the top ten. V trimming: 2 bases; J trimming: 0 bases; junction bases outside the gene matches: 4. This CDR3 is built from 15 residues. CDR1 WSHSY and CDR2 SAAADI come from the germline V gene. A note on this clonotype: Its specificity is unknown.

Axillary draining lymph nodes of breast cancer patients supplied the node samples. The specimen sequenced was axillary lymph node tissue. The TCR originated in a female donor with breast cancer. Some clones in this sample may be carry-over from other donors' samples. The chain has TRBV10-2 and TRBJ2-7; TRBD2 aligns across 7 bases. CDR3 nucleotide sequence: TGCGCCAGCAGTGAGACTAGCGACAGCTCCTACGAGCAGTACTTC. Residues: CASSETSDSSYEQYF.